This TCR beta chain was captured by sequencing in a study of blood T cells in healthy people across ages. With a J-beta primer mix and a sample-barcoded 5' primer, a second PCR ran 7 to 11 cycles. One entry per CDR3 protein results from TCRdb running MiXCR on the 5' RACE reads. The table records roughly 2 million distinct CDR3 sequences, around 48% of them present only once. Donors were systemically healthy Caucasian individuals from Russia aged roughly 6 to 95 years. Input material: blood. This sequence was found in a woman in her thirties or forties in good health.

The DNA for the CDR3 is TGTGCCAGCAGAAAGGGGCTAGCGGGGGCCACAGATACGCAGTATTTT. Encoded protein: CASRKGLAGATDTQYF. The V gene is TRBV6-2 or TRBV6-3, the J gene TRBJ2-3; TRBD2 aligns across 10 bases. The CDR3 runs 16 residues. The V segment lost 6 bases and the J segment 2 bases; nucleotides outside the gene matches: 8. CDR1 MNHEY and CDR2 SVGEGT come from the germline V gene.